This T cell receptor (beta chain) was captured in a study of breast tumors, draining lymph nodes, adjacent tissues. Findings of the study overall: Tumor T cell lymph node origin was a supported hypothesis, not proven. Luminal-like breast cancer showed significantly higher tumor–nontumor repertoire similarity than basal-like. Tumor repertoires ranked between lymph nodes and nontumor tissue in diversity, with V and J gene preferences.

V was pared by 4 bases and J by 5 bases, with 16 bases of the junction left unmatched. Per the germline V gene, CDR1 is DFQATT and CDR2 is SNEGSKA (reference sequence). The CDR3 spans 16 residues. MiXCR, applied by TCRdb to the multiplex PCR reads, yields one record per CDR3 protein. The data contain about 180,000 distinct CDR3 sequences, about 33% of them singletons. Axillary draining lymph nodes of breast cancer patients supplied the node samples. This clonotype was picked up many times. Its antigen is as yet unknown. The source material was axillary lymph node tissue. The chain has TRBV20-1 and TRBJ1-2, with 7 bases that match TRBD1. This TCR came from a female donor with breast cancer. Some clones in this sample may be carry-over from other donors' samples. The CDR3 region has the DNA TGCAGTGCTAACCAAGCACAGGGGACCCTGGGGTATGGCTACACCTTC. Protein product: CSANQAQGTLGYGYTF.